Below, one T cell receptor (beta chain) is given with its context. The sample comes from a study of PD-1 blockade in classical Hodgkin lymphoma. Brentuximab vedotin exposure varied among the patients, all of whom had relapsed after autologous stem cell transplantation. Generated by immunoSEQ multiplex PCR, the TCRdb table keeps only in-frame clones and is missing some. The table has approximately 27,000 clones, roughly 70% seen once; the top ten hold around 26%. The ends were cut back, 2 bases at V and 4 bases at J, with 10 bases in the middle. This CDR3 region has 14 residues. Germline V gives CDR1 LNHDA, CDR2 SQIVND (reference sequence).

This receptor was identified in a human donor with classical Hodgkin lymphoma. This sequence joins TRBV19 and TRBJ2-3; D is unresolved. The material sequenced was peripheral blood mononuclear cells (PBMCs), taken before the second cycle of nivolumab. CDR3: CASSISGFADTQYF. The CDR3 coding sequence is TGTGCCAGTAGTATATCCGGGTTTGCAGATACGCAGTATTTT. The full variable domain, rest sourced from reference TRBV19 and TRBJ2-3, is DGGITQSPKYLFRKEGQNVTLSCEQNLNHDAMYWYRQDPGQGLRLIYYSQIVNDFQKGDIAEGYSVSREKKESFPLTVTSAQKNPTAFYLCASSISGFADTQYFGPGTRLTVL.